The rows below give T cell receptor beta chains drawn from one sample of a study of T cell changes during pregnancy in multiple sclerosis. Clones were read by immunoSEQ multiplex PCR, and TCRdb kept only the in-frame ones, dropping some. The sample yields about 59,000 clones, roughly 91% seen once. The sample here was peripheral blood, taken in the second trimester of pregnancy. The receptor set was obtained from a female donor with multiple sclerosis, enrolled in a pregnancy study. The CDR3 runs from the conserved cysteine through the conserved F or W. The D gene is left open where the match is weak. Some rows have no size entry. The others give once, few or many, or a class for an expanded clone.

clone size	D gene	V gene	J gene	CDR3 protein	CDR3 DNA
-	-	TRBV28	TRBJ1-2	CASSGYGYTF	TGTGCCAGCAGCGGGTATGGCTACACCTTC
medium-sized	-	TRBV18	TRBJ1-6	CASSLTGSGSPLHF	TGTGCCAGCTCATTAACAGGGTCAGGATCACCCCTCCACTTT
-	TRBD2	TRBV9	TRBJ2-3	CASSATPGGPDTQYF	TGTGCCAGCAGCGCAACCCCGGGAGGGCCAGATACGCAGTATTTT
-	-	TRBV5-1	TRBJ1-1	CASSSPGVGTEAFF	TGCGCCAGCAGCTCCCCAGGGGTGGGCACTGAAGCTTTCTTT
-	-	TRBV4-1	TRBJ1-2	CASSRGGGTLHYGYTF	TGCGCCAGCAGCCGGGGGGGCGGCACCCTACACTATGGCTACACCTTC
-	TRBD1	TRBV27	TRBJ1-2	CASSFNGGGHGYTF	TGTGCCAGCAGTTTTAACGGAGGGGGCCATGGCTACACCTTC
-	-	TRBV19	TRBJ1-5	CASTSRVEGGEQPQHF	TGTGCCAGTACATCTAGGGTGGAGGGAGGGGAGCAGCCCCAGCATTTT
-	-	TRBV21-1	TRBJ2-7	CATPARGERGGTFPYEQYF	TGTGCCACCCCGGCGAGGGGAGAGCGGGGGGGTACTTTTCCCTACGAGCAGTACTTC
few	-	TRBV10-3	TRBJ2-3	CAISESPHPNTQYF	TGTGCCATCAGTGAGTCCCCCCACCCTAATACGCAGTATTTT
-	-	TRBV2	TRBJ1-6	CASSAGFSPLHF	TGTGCCAGCAGTGCAGGGTTTTCACCCCTCCACTTT
-	-	TRBV5-1	TRBJ1-2	CASGITQGSGYTF	TGCGCCAGCGGGATAACGCAGGGTTCTGGCTACACCTTC
-	-	TRBV6-5	TRBJ1-5	CASSLGPQGSEAQHF	TGTGCCAGCAGTTTAGGGCCCCAGGGAAGTGAGGCCCAGCATTTT
-	TRBD1	TRBV10-1	TRBJ1-6	CASPEGDRDNPRPFGNSPLHF	TGCGCCAGCCCCGAGGGAGACAGGGACAACCCCCGCCCTTTTGGAAATTCACCCCTCCACTTT
-	-	TRBV5-6	TRBJ2-5	CASSLDREETQYF	TGTGCCAGCAGCTTGGACAGGGAAGAGACCCAGTACTTC
-	-	TRBV5-1	TRBJ1-2	CASSPEDRPYGYTF	TGCGCCAGCAGCCCGGAGGACAGACCCTATGGCTACACCTTC
-	-	TRBV9	TRBJ1-2	CASSADRSGGYTF	TGTGCCAGCAGCGCCGACAGGTCCGGTGGCTACACCTTC
-	-	TRBV4-3	TRBJ1-3	CASSQAVELNPAPSGNTIYF	TGCGCCAGCAGCCAAGCTGTTGAACTGAACCCCGCTCCCTCTGGAAACACCATATATTTT
-	-	TRBV29-1	TRBJ1-1	CSVERRLNTEAFF	TGCAGCGTTGAGCGCAGGCTGAACACTGAAGCTTTCTTT
-	-	TRBV7-2	TRBJ1-1	CASSFQGSNTEAFF	TGTGCCAGCAGCTTCCAGGGTTCGAACACTGAAGCTTTCTTT
-	-	TRBV5-1	TRBJ2-5	CASSQGTAQETQYF	TGCGCCAGCAGCCAAGGGACTGCACAAGAGACCCAGTACTTC
-	-	TRBV2	TRBJ1-3	CASSEALTIGNTIYF	TGTGCCAGCAGTGAAGCTTTAACTATTGGAAACACCATATATTTT
once	-	TRBV30	TRBJ1-2	CARDDRTNYGYTF	TGTGCCCGGGACGACAGGACAAACTATGGCTACACCTTC
-	TRBD2	TRBV9	TRBJ2-7	CASSAQGLAGAEQYF	TGTGCCAGCAGCGCACAGGGACTAGCGGGGGCCGAGCAGTACTTC
-	-	TRBV19	TRBJ1-2	CASSTGMNYGYTF	TGTGCCAGTAGTACAGGGATGAACTATGGCTACACCTTC
-	TRBD1	TRBV5-1	TRBJ2-7	CASSLYRGYEQYF	TGCGCCAGCAGCTTGTACAGGGGCTACGAGCAGTACTTC
-	TRBD2	TRBV7-9	TRBJ2-1	CASSFTSGSPIAYNEQFF	TGTGCCAGCAGCTTTACTAGCGGTAGTCCCATTGCCTACAATGAGCAGTTCTTC
-	-	TRBV4-3	TRBJ2-1	CASSQSQGPYNEQFF	TGCGCCAGCAGCCAGTCACAGGGACCCTACAATGAGCAGTTCTTC
-	-	TRBV13	TRBJ2-4	CASSPWREPKNIQYF	TGTGCCAGCAGCCCCTGGAGGGAGCCCAAAAACATTCAGTACTTC
-	-	TRBV7-3	TRBJ2-2	CASSLVVTANTGELFF	TGTGCCAGCAGCTTAGTAGTGACAGCGAACACCGGGGAGCTGTTTTTT
-	-	TRBV15	TRBJ1-1	CATSRDPKNTEAFF	TGTGCCACCAGCAGAGATCCAAAGAACACTGAAGCTTTCTTT
-	-	TRBV2	TRBJ1-1	CASSESGWGEAFF	TGTGCCAGCAGTGAATCAGGGTGGGGTGAAGCTTTCTTT
-	TRBD1	TRBV5-8	TRBJ1-1	CASSLDRDTEAFF	TGTGCCAGCAGCCTTGACAGGGACACTGAAGCTTTCTTT
-	TRBD2	TRBV7-3	TRBJ2-1	CASSPQRGGQGEQFF	TGTGCCAGCAGCCCGCAGCGGGGGGGCCAAGGTGAGCAGTTCTTC
-	-	TRBV10-1	TRBJ2-1	CASSDDSGEQFF	TGCGCCAGCAGTGACGATTCAGGAGAGCAGTTCTTC
few	-	TRBV9	TRBJ1-2	CASSPDIRAGGYTF	TGTGCCAGCAGCCCGGATATTCGGGCGGGGGGCTACACCTTC
-	TRBD1	TRBV15	TRBJ2-6	CATSRGGQALANVLTF	TGTGCCACCAGCAGGGGGGGACAGGCCTTGGCCAACGTCCTGACTTTC
-	-	TRBV5-1	TRBJ1-2	CASSLAEDGYTF	TGCGCCAGCAGCTTGGCAGAAGATGGCTACACCTTC
-	TRBD1	TRBV4-1	TRBJ1-2	CASSHIQGQGAGGYTF	TGCGCCAGCAGCCATATCCAAGGACAGGGGGCGGGTGGCTACACCTTC
-	TRBD2	TRBV4-1	TRBJ2-1	CASSQRGLAGNEQFF	TGCGCCAGCAGCCAACGGGGACTAGCGGGAAATGAGCAGTTCTTC
-	TRBD2	TRBV9	TRBJ2-5	CASSVGVAGETQYF	TGTGCCAGCAGCGTAGGGGTAGCGGGGGAGACCCAGTACTTC
once	-	TRBV18	TRBJ1-1	CASSPEVAEMNTEAFF	TGTGCCAGCTCACCTGAAGTCGCGGAGATGAACACTGAAGCTTTCTTT
-	-	TRBV5-1	TRBJ2-6	CASSPLLSGANVLTF	TGCGCCAGCAGCCCCCTACTTTCTGGGGCCAACGTCCTGACTTTC
-	-	TRBV18	TRBJ1-1	CASSTAQASNTEAFF	TGTGCCAGCTCAACGGCCCAGGCCTCGAACACTGAAGCTTTCTTT
-	-	TRBV2	TRBJ2-1	CASSDLAGGTNEQFF	TGTGCCAGCAGTGACTTAGCTGGGGGGACGAATGAGCAGTTCTTC
few	-	TRBV7-3	TRBJ1-1	CASSTQGLNTEAFF	TGTGCCAGCAGCACACAGGGATTGAACACTGAAGCTTTCTTT
-	-	TRBV4-3	TRBJ2-5	CASSQVAGETQYF	TGCGCCAGCAGCCAAGTTGCAGGAGAGACCCAGTACTTC
-	-	TRBV20-1	TRBJ1-1	CSAYSFTEAFF	TGCAGTGCCTACAGCTTCACTGAAGCTTTCTTT
-	TRBD1	TRBV27	TRBJ2-2	CASSDRGNTGELFF	TGTGCCAGCTCGGACAGGGGGAACACCGGGGAGCTGTTTTTT
-	-	TRBV6-4	TRBJ2-2	CASSEQDTGELFF	TGTGCCAGCAGTGAACAGGACACCGGGGAGCTGTTTTTT
-	-	TRBV7-9	TRBJ1-4	CASSRGQNEKLFF	TGTGCCAGCAGCCGCGGACAGAATGAAAAACTGTTTTTT
-	-	TRBV4-3	TRBJ2-5	CASSQDQGGGLETQYF	TGCGCCAGCAGCCAAGATCAGGGCGGGGGCTTGGAGACCCAGTACTTC
-	-	TRBV4-2	TRBJ2-5	CASSQDRSGAPETQYF	TGTGCCAGCAGCCAAGATAGGAGCGGCGCCCCAGAGACCCAGTACTTC
-	TRBD1	TRBV4-2	TRBJ1-1	CASSPSQGAYTEAFF	TGTGCCAGCAGCCCCTCACAGGGGGCCTACACTGAAGCTTTCTTT
-	-	TRBV11-2	TRBJ1-2	CASSLVTGRFGYTF	TGTGCCAGCAGCTTAGTGACAGGAAGGTTCGGCTACACCTTC
-	-	TRBV19	TRBJ1-2	CASSIDAETTYGYTF	TGTGCCAGTAGTATAGATGCCGAGACAACCTATGGCTACACCTTC
-	-	TRBV7-9	TRBJ1-1	CASSRGYTEAFF	TGTGCCAGCAGCCGGGGGTACACTGAAGCTTTCTTT
-	TRBD1	TRBV27	TRBJ1-6	CASGRDRESSPLHF	TGTGCCAGCGGAAGGGACAGGGAATCTTCACCCCTCCACTTT
-	-	TRBV7-3	TRBJ2-2	CASSSLSGQTLTPNTGELFF	TGTGCCAGCAGCTCCCTATCTGGGCAGACCTTAACTCCGAACACCGGGGAGCTGTTTTTT
-	-	TRBV4-3	TRBJ2-3	CASSRGQKDTQYF	TGCGCCAGCAGCCGCGGACAGAAAGATACGCAGTATTTT